This TCR beta chain emerged from a study of blood T cell repertoires in COVID-19 (dated by TCRdb to 2018 to 2021). As for the study more broadly: Collaborator samples came from the United States, Italy and Spain and covered acute and convalescent phases of COVID-19. The repertoires were made available in a free public database intended to serve as a resource for research on the immune response to SARS-CoV-2. Deeply sampled blood TCRbeta repertoires from subjects exposed to, actively infected with, or recovered from COVID-19 were included in the dataset. The material from the prospective study consisted of cDNA or gDNA derived from T cells, B-cell-depleted T cells, or PBMCs. Nearly every sample came with metadata listing a de-identified subject ID, COVID-19 status, age in years and sex. Where available, HLA class I and class II types were taken from metadata supplied by the sample provider and were not determined by assay-based typing. The samples were drawn from the first 160 participants of the ongoing ImmuneRACE study and from 950 to 1,500 subjects provided by 6 global collaborators. Study-level results and caveats: The quantity of clinical and demographic metadata differed by source and by participant and was supplied without curation.

V and J are trimmed by 4 bases and 2 bases, and the gene matches miss 3 bases of the junction. Measured from the cysteine to the phenylalanine, the CDR3 is 14 residues long. The entry retains the CDR3 DNA only, 42 bases that are in frame from base 1. Via the germline V gene, CDR1 is MNHEY and CDR2 SVGAGI. TCRbeta CDR3 regions were amplified from genomic DNA using the immunoSEQ Assay, a bias-controlled multiplex PCR. In the paper's pipeline: Within the assay, amplification of reference gene primers was used to estimate how many nucleated cells each sample contained. To quantify the absolute abundance of each unique TCRbeta CDR3 rearrangement, sequence reads were collapsed and filtered. For each sample, productive Simpson clonality was calculated by taking the square root of Simpson's diversity index across productive rearrangements. What TCRdb holds here is the immuneACCESS table cut down to in-frame rearrangements. Part of the clones is not present; checked against another copy, under half of the missing clones reflect an unresolved V gene, and the others are unexplained. V and J calls and clone size are given by that table; D and trimming were obtained from the DNA. The sample contains 150,000 to 200,000 clones, approximately 78% of them found a single time. About 11% of the sample is held by the ten biggest clonotypes.

A word on this clone: Its antigen is not yet known. The record has no base qualities; no much larger clone is one base away.

Collaborating institutions collected whole blood in K2EDTA tubes following their own protocols. For TCRbeta analysis, collaborators shipped samples as frozen whole blood, isolated PBMCs, or DNA extracted from either of those sample types. The sequence links TRBV6-5 to TRBJ1-2; 8 central bases correspond to TRBD1. This clonotype originated in a human donor in a cohort sampled during active COVID-19. The sample taken for sequencing was peripheral blood. The CDR3 amino acid sequence is: CASSSRTGNYGYTF. At the DNA level, the sequence is TGTGCCAGCAGTTCCAGGACAGGGAACTATGGCTACACCTTC.